One and the same sample provided the 22 T cell receptor beta chains below, sequenced in a study of T cell responses to AZD1222 COVID-19 vaccine. Profiled with immunoSEQ multiplex PCR; TCRdb holds only in-frame clones, not every one. There are approximately 110,000 clones in the sample; 89% occur only once, and 44% lies in the top ten. The sequences come from peripheral blood, collected 28 days after the second AZD1222 dose. These receptors all stem from an adult who received the AZD1222 COVID-19 vaccine.

The rearrangement uses TRBV28 and TRBJ1-3, with D hard to call. Per germline, CDR1 MDHEN and CDR2 SYDVKM. The CDR3 has 14 residues. The V and J ends lost 8 bases and 0 bases respectively, with 11 bases between them. CDR3 nucleotides: TGTGCCAGCCAGCAGGCTAGCTCTGGAAACACCATATATTTT. Translation: CASQQASSGNTIYF.

V gene TRBV6-2 or TRBV6-3 combines with J gene TRBJ2-1; 9 positions agree with TRBD2. The germline V gene encodes CDR1 MNHEY and CDR2 SVGEGT. The CDR3 is made up of 17 amino acids. V lost 5 bases, J lost 8 bases, and 16 bases stayed unmatched. CDR3 region: CASSNYWSSGIEHEQFF. As DNA, the CDR3 is TGTGCCAGCAGTAACTACTGGTCTAGCGGGATTGAGCATGAGCAGTTCTTC.

This clone has just a few counts. The V call is TRBV7-9, the J call TRBJ2-3; 13 positions match TRBD2. Germline CDR1 and CDR2: SEHNR and FQNEAQ (reference sequence). Trimming removed 1 base from V and 5 bases from J; junction bases left unmatched: 3. The CDR3 consists of 16 residues. CDR3 residues: CASSLGLAGGVDTQYF. For the CDR3, the DNA is TGTGCCAGCAGCTTAGGACTAGCGGGAGGTGTAGATACGCAGTATTTT.

The chain joins TRBV6-1 to TRBJ2-7; either TRBD1 or TRBD2 may fit D (6 bases each). CDR3 length: 18 residues. CDR1 is MNHNS and CDR2 is SASEGT in the germline V gene. Trimming shortened V by 0 bases and J by 3 bases, and 21 bases separated the two germline ends. Written as DNA, the CDR3 is TGTGCCAGCAGTGAAGCGTTTTATAGAACAGGGAGGATCTACGAGCAGTACTTC. Amino acid sequence: CASSEAFYRTGRIYEQYF.

The chain couples TRBV10-2 to TRBJ2-3; D is possibly TRBD2 (6 bases). CDR1 and CDR2 from the germline V gene are WSHSY and SAAADI. The CDR3 is 13 residues long. V was clipped by 8 bases and J by 9 bases, with 18 bases between them. The CDR3 region has the DNA TGCGCCAGCTGCTTAGGTGGGGACTCGACGCAGTATTTT. Translating gives CASCLGGDSTQYF.

The chain links TRBV18 to TRBJ1-2; D ambiguous. V lost 3 bases and J lost 3, with 14 bases in between. The CDR3 totals 15 residues. Germline lookup yields CDR1 KGHSH and CDR2 LQKENI. CDR3 nucleotide sequence: TGTGCCAGCTCACCCCTCGAGGGAGTGGACTATGGCTACACCTTC. Amino acids: CASSPLEGVDYGYTF.

V is TRBV15 and J is TRBJ1-2; a possible D gene is TRBD1 (5 bases). The germline V gene has CDR1 LNHNV and CDR2 YYDKDF (reference sequence). V shed 3 bases and J shed 8 bases, with 13 bases lying between them. The CDR3 is 13 residues long. The CDR3 reads CATSRGPGLGYTF. The CDR3 nucleotides are TGTGCCACCAGCAGGGGACCCGGTTTAGGCTACACCTTC.

The rearrangement uses TRBV27 and TRBJ1-4; the D gene is possibly TRBD1 (5 bases). Germline values: CDR1 MNHEY, CDR2 SMNVEV (reference sequence). The CDR3 has 14 residues. Trimming took off 5 bases at V and 8 bases at J, with 15 bases between the two ends. CDR3 in DNA: TGTGCCAGCAGTCGGGACCGTTCCCTGGAAAAACTGTTTTTT. Its translation: CASSRDRSLEKLFF.

V usage is TRBV7-9 and J usage is TRBJ2-7; 7 bases fit TRBD1. Germline lookup yields CDR1 SEHNR and CDR2 FQNEAQ (reference sequence). The CDR3 spans 14 residues. With 5 bases clipped from V and 3 bases from J, the junction kept 7 bases outside the gene matches. The CDR3 region is CASSRIGGDYEQYF. The CDR3 DNA is TGTGCCAGCAGCCGCATAGGGGGCGACTACGAGCAGTACTTC.

The rearrangement uses TRBV4-1 and TRBJ2-7; the match to TRBD2 covers 7 bases. The V and J ends lost 5 bases and 5 bases, in that order; junction bases with no gene match: 12. The germline CDR1 and CDR2 sequences are MGHRA and YSYEKL. The CDR3 consists of 15 residues. CDR3 sequence: CASSAYGGSSNEQYF. The CDR3 region has the DNA TGCGCCAGCAGCGCCTACGGCGGGAGTAGTAACGAGCAGTACTTC.

With respect to this clone: In the same sample, other DNA sequences code for this CDR3. The rearrangement links TRBV27 to TRBJ1-6; D perhaps matches TRBD1 (5 bases). The CDR3 extends over 15 amino acids. With 5 bases removed from V and 4 bases from J, the gap between germline ends came to 12 bases. The germline gives CDR1 MNHEY, CDR2 SMNVEV (reference sequence). CDR3 DNA sequence: TGTGCCAGCAGTCCGTCTAGGGGATATAATTCACCCCTCCACTTT. Translation: CASSPSRGYNSPLHF.

The V and J genes are TRBV18 and TRBJ1-3; 7 bases match TRBD1. From germline, CDR1 is KGHSH and CDR2 LQKENI. V trimming: 1 base; J trimming: 8 bases; junction bases outside the gene matches: 5. This CDR3 comprises 14 residues. CDR3 nucleotides: TGTGCCAGCTCACCACGACAGGGAGACGACACCATATATTTT. It encodes CASSPRQGDDTIYF. The full variable domain, completed using reference TRBV18 and TRBJ1-3, is NAGVMQNPRHLVRRRGQEARLRCSPMKGHSHVYWYRQLPEEGLKFMVYLQKENIIDESGMPKERFSAEFPKEGPSILRIQQVVRGDSAAYFCASSPRQGDDTIYFGEGSWLTVV.

The chain combines TRBV5-4 with TRBJ2-7; D is perhaps TRBD2 (6 bases). Germline-derived CDR1 and CDR2 are SGHNT and YYREEE (reference sequence). CDR3 length equals 16 residues. The V end was cut by 0 bases, the J end by 3 bases, with 16 bases between. CDR3 DNA sequence: TGTGCCAGCAGCTTGGATTCGGGGGTGGGGGACTACGAGCAGTACTTC. This encodes CASSLDSGVGDYEQYF.

The gene calls are TRBV18 and TRBJ2-3; D may correspond to TRBD1 or TRBD2 (5 bases each). Trimming removed 1 base at V and 0 bases at J, with 5 bases between. CDR3 length: 14 residues. Per germline, CDR1 KGHSH and CDR2 LQKENI. This chain's CDR3 is CASSPRDSTDTQYF. The DNA for the CDR3 is TGTGCCAGCTCACCACGGGACAGCACAGATACGCAGTATTTT.

The J gene is TRBJ1-3, the V gene TRBV7-8; TRBD1 is a possible D gene (5 bases). The CDR3 runs to 15 residues. Germline values: CDR1 SGHVS, CDR2 FQNEAQ. The V end was cut by 0 bases, the J end by 2 bases, with 8 bases between. For the CDR3, the DNA is TGTGCCAGCAGCTTAGCCGGGGGGGCTGGAAACACCATATATTTT. Translation gives CASSLAGGAGNTIYF.

This clone was counted once. The V and J genes are TRBV18 and TRBJ2-1, with TRBD1 matching over 7 bases. The CDR3 contains 13 residues. Germline assignment: CDR1 KGHSH and CDR2 LQKENI. V lost 4 bases and J lost 8; bases outside the gene matches: 5. The CDR3 protein is CASSLTGVDEQFF. Written as DNA, the CDR3 is TGTGCCAGCTCACTCACAGGGGTAGATGAGCAGTTCTTC.

This clone came up once. The chain recombines TRBV6-6 with TRBJ2-1; D may be TRBD1 or TRBD2 (5 bases each). From germline, CDR1 is MNHNY and CDR2 SVGAGI (reference sequence). The V end was cut by 5 bases, the J end by 7 bases, with 18 bases between. The CDR3 sequence is 15 residues long. Here the CDR3 reads CASSRSRDRTNEQFF. For the CDR3, the DNA is TGTGCCAGCAGTCGCTCCCGGGACCGGACGAATGAGCAGTTCTTC.

This chain joins TRBV28 and TRBJ1-4; possibly TRBD1 for D (6 bases). The CDR3 is 13 amino acids. Trimming took 8 bases from V and 4 from J, leaving 11 bases between them. Germline V gene data show CDR1 as MDHEN and CDR2 as SYDVKM. Written as DNA, the CDR3 is TGTGCCAGCTTCGACAGGAATAATGAAAAACTGTTTTTT. It encodes CASFDRNNEKLFF.

This clone appeared a few times. This chain connects TRBV3-1 (or the pseudogene TRBV3-2) to TRBJ1-1, with a possible D match to TRBD1 (5 bases). CDR3 size: 16 residues. Germline V gene lookup returns CDR1 LGHDT and CDR2 YNNKEL (reference sequence). Trimming stripped 0 bases from V and 4 bases from J, with 15 bases between. CDR3 coding DNA: TGTGCCAGCAGCCAAGAGGGGTCGACGAGGGGCACTGAAGCTTTCTTT. Translation: CASSQEGSTRGTEAFF.

V and J are TRBV7-2 and TRBJ2-5, with 11 positions matching TRBD2. This CDR3 is 15 amino acids long. Germline CDR1 is SGHTA and CDR2 is FQGNSA. The ends lost 4 bases at V and 4 bases at J; junction bases unmatched: 5. CDR3 nucleotides: TGTGCCAGCAGCTACGGACTAGCGGGTGGAGAGACCCAGTACTTC. Residues: CASSYGLAGGETQYF.

The chain employs TRBV7-7 and TRBJ2-2, with TRBD2 matching 7 bases. The CDR3 consists of 16 residues. J gave up 4 bases and V 2 bases, and 7 bases lay outside the gene matches. Germline V gene lookup returns CDR1 SSHAT and CDR2 FNYEAQ (reference sequence). The CDR3 coding sequence is TGTGCCAGCAGCTTATTGGCGGGAGTGGGCACCGGGGAGCTGTTTTTT. This codes for CASSLLAGVGTGELFF.

This clone appeared a single time. This sequence joins TRBV9 and TRBJ1-1, with 7 bases matching TRBD1. This CDR3 region has 14 residues. V trimming: 3 bases; J trimming: 2 bases; junction bases outside the gene matches: 4. Germline V lookup: CDR1 SGDLS, CDR2 YYNGEE. DNA of the CDR3: TGTGCCAGCAGCGCCGACAGGGCCAACACTGAAGCTTTCTTT. This codes for CASSADRANTEAFF. The entire variable domain, with the rest obtained from reference TRBV9 and TRBJ1-1, is as follows: DSGVTQTPKHLITATGQRVTLRCSPRSGDLSVYWYQQSLDQGLQFLIQYYNGEERAKGNILERFSAQQFPDLHSELNLSSLELGDSALYFCASSADRANTEAFFGQGTRLTVV.